The present TCR beta chain was sequenced within a study of T cell responses to AZD1222 COVID-19 vaccine (dated by TCRdb to the early 2020s). Regarding the research as a whole: AZD1222 recipients whose second dose came at about 4 weeks and those whose second dose came at about 12 weeks were combined into one group, since spike-specific TCR depth and breadth did not differ between the two schedules. A total of 240 or so trial participants underwent TCR sequencing, of whom roughly 210 had received two doses of AZD1222 and 26 had received two doses of the MenACWY control vaccine. Trial participants were enrolled into age subgroups of 18-55, 56-69 and 70-plus years, which contained roughly 150, 30 and 60 TCR-sequenced participants, respectively. What the research found in general, with its limitations: In the small 56-69-year group, the increase in depth fell short of significance, most likely because of low power. After two AZD1222 doses, spike-specific TCR breadth and depth were significantly higher than at day 0 and than in MenACWY recipients. Only a handful of AZD1222 recipients were SARS-CoV-2 seropositive at baseline, limiting conclusions about previously exposed vaccinees. Most participants were white British and females outnumbered males, and the authors suggested that clonal diversity may have been underestimated. Reportedly, almost half of the unique spike-specific TCRs recognized epitopes lying outside the regions that are mutated in the B.1.351 and B.1.1.7 variants. Vaccine-associated CD4 TCRs spanned the whole spike protein, with dominant responses in regions 160-218 and 743-854. Because no samples from the day 14 peak response were available, repertoires could be characterized only after the peak T cell response.

The sample's time point label, decoded: baseline before first vaccination. Vaccinee samples were obtained from the UK trials COV001 and COV002, which included a single-blind randomized controlled phase 2/3 trial of AZD1222 (ChAdOx1 nCoV-19) in healthy adults. Trial participant PBMC samples were collected at day 0 and day 28 after the second dose for TCRbeta chain sequencing. Concerning this clone: It has no known antigen specificity. No base-level quality is on record; no much larger clone is a single base apart.

After removal of 5 bases from V and 3 bases from J, the junction retains 8 bases not matched to a gene. According to the germline V gene (reference sequence), CDR1 reads LNHDA and CDR2 reads SQIVND. Spanning cysteine to phenylalanine, the CDR3 consists of 16 amino acids. Only CDR3 DNA remains: 48 bases, in frame from the first base. The CDR3 regions of human TCRbeta chains were subjected to immunosequencing. The paper's data handling went like this. Repertoire TCRs were matched against a reference library of SARS-CoV-2-specific TCRs generated with the MIRA antigen-specificity platform. Breadth was defined as the fraction of unique TCRs that were SARS-CoV-2-associated. Depth was defined as the fraction of total T cells that were SARS-CoV-2-associated. Each spike-specific TCR was assigned to its reactive spike region and to a CD4 or CD8 class using the MIRA data. Log10-transformed breadth and depth values were compared by one-way ANOVA with Sidak's multiple comparisons tests. TCRdb's version of the immuneACCESS table is confined to in-frame rearrangements and falls short of the full clone set. An unresolved V gene accounts for under half of the shortfall where checked; the remainder is of unknown origin. V and J calls and clone size are those listed in that table; D and trimming were worked out from the DNA. Counted in this sample were approximately 100,000 clones; roughly 87% of them appeared once. The ten largest make up about 15% of the sample.

The chain couples TRBV19 to TRBJ1-2; 11 central bases correspond to TRBD1. The TCR originated in an adult in good health. The source material was peripheral blood, sampled on day 0 of AZD1222 vaccination. The CDR3: CASSVEWTGGHYGYTF. The bases read TGTGCCAGTAGTGTCGAATGGACAGGGGGCCACTATGGCTACACCTTC. This CDR3, with the reference TRBV19 and TRBJ1-2 proteins standing in past its ends, gives the full variable domain DGGITQSPKYLFRKEGQNVTLSCEQNLNHDAMYWYRQDPGQGLRLIYYSQIVNDFQKGDIAEGYSVSREKKESFPLTVTSAQKNPTAFYLCASSVEWTGGHYGYTFGSGTRLTVV.